A selection of T cell receptor beta chains follows, all from one sample in a study of T cell clonotyping in hematopoietic cell transplantation. Clones were read by immunoSEQ multiplex PCR, and TCRdb kept only the in-frame ones, dropping some. Altogether tens of thousands of clones are present, approximately 95% being singletons, with the ten largest covering under 2%. The sample consisted of peripheral blood mononuclear cells, taken before stem cell transplant. These receptors all stem from a woman between 50 and 59 years old with acute myeloid leukemia. Some clones in this sample may be carry-over from other donors' samples. Both conserved end residues are part of each CDR3. The D gene is left open where the match is weak. Clone sizes are given selectively: once, few, many, or a class where the clone is expanded.

D: NA; J: TRBJ1-3; size: NA; V: TRBV30; CDR3: CAWDTSTGNTIYF; DNA: TGTGCCTGGGACACTTCCACTGGAAACACCATATATTTT
D: NA; J: TRBJ2-5; size: NA; V: TRBV13; CDR3: CASSLDRTQETQYF; DNA: TGTGCCAGCAGCTTAGACAGGACCCAAGAGACCCAGTACTTC
D: NA; J: TRBJ2-7; size: NA; V: TRBV7-2; CDR3: CASSQDGGSYEQYF; DNA: TGTGCCAGCAGCCAAGATGGCGGATCCTACGAGCAGTACTTC
D: TRBD2; J: TRBJ2-1; size: NA; V: TRBV27; CDR3: CASSPSPQFTGGMNNEQFF; DNA: TGTGCCAGCAGTCCATCGCCCCAATTCACGGGGGGGATGAACAATGAGCAGTTCTTC
D: NA; J: TRBJ2-2; size: NA; V: TRBV7-8; CDR3: CASTPFQIGGELFF; DNA: TGTGCCAGCACCCCTTTTCAGATAGGCGGGGAGCTGTTTTTT
D: NA; J: TRBJ2-7; size: NA; V: TRBV5-1; CDR3: CASSPSGSNPYEQYF; DNA: TGCGCCAGCAGCCCCAGTGGGAGTAATCCCTACGAGCAGTACTTC
D: TRBD2; J: TRBJ2-1; size: NA; V: TRBV9; CDR3: CASSVVSGGRNEQFF; DNA: TGTGCCAGCAGCGTAGTAAGCGGGGGAAGGAATGAGCAGTTCTTC
D: NA; J: TRBJ1-3; size: NA; V: TRBV5-8; CDR3: CANRRGNTIYF; DNA: TGTGCTAACCGTCGCGGAAACACCATATATTTT
D: NA; J: TRBJ2-7; size: NA; V: TRBV19; CDR3: CASSTNPGTHEQYF; DNA: TGTGCCAGTAGTACAAACCCCGGGACACACGAGCAGTACTTC
D: NA; J: TRBJ1-5; size: once; V: TRBV7-8; CDR3: CASSLEIAIREDQPQHF; DNA: TGTGCCAGCAGCTTAGAGATTGCGATTCGGGAGGATCAGCCCCAGCATTTT
D: NA; J: TRBJ1-1; size: NA; V: TRBV6-5; CDR3: CASSYGYNTEAFF; DNA: TGTGCCAGCAGTTACGGTTATAACACTGAAGCTTTCTTT
D: TRBD2; J: TRBJ2-1; size: NA; V: TRBV28; CDR3: CASSLVLAGEGGEQFF; DNA: TGTGCCAGCAGTTTGGTTCTAGCGGGAGAAGGGGGTGAGCAGTTCTTC
D: NA; J: TRBJ2-5; size: NA; V: TRBV5-6; CDR3: CASMLGGRVRETQYF; DNA: TGTGCCAGCATGTTAGGGGGGCGCGTTAGAGAGACCCAGTACTTC
D: TRBD1; J: TRBJ2-7; size: NA; V: TRBV4-1; CDR3: CASSLPGQGFSLYEQYF; DNA: TGCGCCAGCAGCCTTCCGGGACAGGGGTTCTCCCTTTACGAGCAGTACTTC
D: NA; J: TRBJ1-1; size: NA; V: TRBV5-1; CDR3: CASTFGGDTEAFF; DNA: TGCGCCAGCACTTTTGGGGGGGACACTGAAGCTTTCTTT
D: NA; J: TRBJ1-1; size: NA; V: TRBV28; CDR3: CASRWGGGTNEAFF; DNA: TGTGCCAGCAGGTGGGGAGGGGGGACCAATGAAGCTTTCTTT
D: NA; J: TRBJ1-4; size: NA; V: TRBV19; CDR3: CASSAHRTSGSSAEKLFF; DNA: TGTGCCAGTAGTGCCCACAGAACATCAGGTTCTTCTGCCGAAAAACTGTTTTTT
D: NA; J: TRBJ1-6; size: NA; V: TRBV6-5; CDR3: CASSYSQGARNSPLHF; DNA: TGTGCCAGCAGTTACTCTCAAGGGGCGAGGAATTCACCCCTCCACTTT
D: NA; J: TRBJ1-6; size: NA; V: TRBV6-1; CDR3: CASTGSSYNSPLHF; DNA: TGTGCCAGCACCGGGAGCTCCTATAATTCACCCCTCCACTTT
D: NA; J: TRBJ2-7; size: NA; V: TRBV28; CDR3: CASSWLGQGKYYEQYF; DNA: TGTGCCAGCAGTTGGCTCGGGCAGGGGAAATACTACGAGCAGTACTTC
D: NA; J: TRBJ1-1; size: NA; V: TRBV28; CDR3: CASSLEVTEAFF; DNA: TGTGCCAGCAGTTTAGAAGTGACTGAAGCTTTCTTT
D: NA; J: TRBJ2-7; size: NA; V: TRBV10-1; CDR3: CASSPSGEQYF; DNA: TGCGCCAGCAGTCCCTCGGGGGAGCAGTACTTC
D: NA; J: TRBJ1-5; size: once; V: TRBV30; CDR3: CAWSLGGAGGNQPQHF; DNA: TGTGCCTGGAGTTTAGGTGGTGCAGGGGGCAATCAGCCCCAGCATTTT
D: TRBD1; J: TRBJ1-2; size: NA; V: TRBV30; CDR3: CAWMGQSSVYGYTF; DNA: TGTGCCTGGATGGGACAGTCCTCAGTCTATGGCTACACCTTC
D: NA; J: TRBJ2-7; size: NA; V: TRBV5-4; CDR3: CASSHRDPREQYF; DNA: TGTGCCAGCAGCCACCGGGACCCCCGAGAGCAGTACTTC
D: NA; J: TRBJ2-7; size: NA; V: TRBV7-2; CDR3: CASSRDRREQYF; DNA: TGTGCCAGCAGTCGGGACCGACGCGAGCAGTACTTC
D: NA; J: TRBJ1-2; size: NA; V: TRBV14; CDR3: CASSLTSGLGRNYGYTF; DNA: TGTGCCAGCAGCCTCACAAGTGGACTGGGACGAAACTATGGCTACACCTTC
D: NA; J: TRBJ1-2; size: NA; V: TRBV14; CDR3: CASSQQGSGGYTF; DNA: TGTGCCAGCAGCCAACAGGGATCGGGCGGCTACACCTTC
D: NA; J: TRBJ2-7; size: NA; V: TRBV7-2; CDR3: CASSRTETYEQYF; DNA: TGTGCCAGCAGCAGGACAGAGACCTACGAGCAGTACTTC
D: TRBD1; J: TRBJ1-1; size: NA; V: TRBV27; CDR3: CASSTPGQMNTEAFF; DNA: TGTGCCAGCAGTACGCCGGGACAGATGAACACTGAAGCTTTCTTT
D: NA; J: TRBJ1-5; size: NA; V: TRBV6-5; CDR3: CASSSAQYSNQPQHF; DNA: TGTGCCAGCAGTTCAGCACAATATAGCAATCAGCCCCAGCATTTT
D: NA; J: TRBJ2-1; size: NA; V: TRBV19; CDR3: CASSIIKSNENEQFF; DNA: TGTGCCAGTAGTATAATAAAGTCCAACGAGAATGAGCAGTTCTTC
D: NA; J: TRBJ1-1; size: NA; V: TRBV28; CDR3: CASSMVGNTEAFF; DNA: TGTGCCAGCAGCATGGTGGGGAACACTGAAGCTTTCTTT
D: NA; J: TRBJ1-1; size: NA; V: TRBV11-2; CDR3: CASSSRITGAEAFF; DNA: TGTGCCAGCAGCTCGCGGATTACTGGTGCTGAAGCTTTCTTT
D: NA; J: TRBJ1-6; size: NA; V: TRBV30; CDR3: CAWSVGRHSPLHF; DNA: TGTGCCTGGAGTGTAGGGAGGCACTCACCCCTCCACTTT
D: TRBD1; J: TRBJ1-5; size: NA; V: TRBV6-5; CDR3: CASSLQGFSNQPQHF; DNA: TGTGCCAGCAGTCTACAGGGGTTTAGCAATCAGCCCCAGCATTTT